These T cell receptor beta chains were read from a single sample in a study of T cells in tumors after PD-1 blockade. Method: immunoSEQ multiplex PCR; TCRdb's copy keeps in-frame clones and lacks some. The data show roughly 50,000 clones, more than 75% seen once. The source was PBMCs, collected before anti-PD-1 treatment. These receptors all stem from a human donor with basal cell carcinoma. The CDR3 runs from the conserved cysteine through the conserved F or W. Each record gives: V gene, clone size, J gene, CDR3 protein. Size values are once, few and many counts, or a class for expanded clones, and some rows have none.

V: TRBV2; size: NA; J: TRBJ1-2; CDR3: CASSVGQHNYGYTF
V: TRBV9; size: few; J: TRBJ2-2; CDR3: CASSDPLGMSGELFF
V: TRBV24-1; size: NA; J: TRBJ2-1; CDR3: CATSDFSGTGGSNEQFF
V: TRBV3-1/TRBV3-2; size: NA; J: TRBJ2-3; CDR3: CASSQELTSGGLTDTQYF
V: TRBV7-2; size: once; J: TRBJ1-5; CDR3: CASSLRYNQPQHF
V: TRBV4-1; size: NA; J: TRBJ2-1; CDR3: CASGNLDTRSYNEQFF
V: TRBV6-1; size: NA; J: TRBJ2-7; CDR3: CASSEGLAGGNEQYF
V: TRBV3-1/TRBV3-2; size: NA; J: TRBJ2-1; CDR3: CASSQDTGLGDNEQFF
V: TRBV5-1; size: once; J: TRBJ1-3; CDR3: CASSLGVGQSSGNTIYF
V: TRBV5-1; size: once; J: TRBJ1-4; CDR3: CASSLAAGTGGTGKLFF
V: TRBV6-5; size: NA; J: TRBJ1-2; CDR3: CASSYSIVQMGGYTF
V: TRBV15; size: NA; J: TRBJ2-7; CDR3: CATSREGLNSYEQYF
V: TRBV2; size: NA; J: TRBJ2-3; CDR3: CASSGVGTDTQYF
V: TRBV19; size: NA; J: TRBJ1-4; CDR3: CASRGLVGYSEKLFF
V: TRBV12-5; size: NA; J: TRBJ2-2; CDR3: CASGQRGQENTGELFF
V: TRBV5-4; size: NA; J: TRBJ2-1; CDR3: CASSLEAGGLNEQFF
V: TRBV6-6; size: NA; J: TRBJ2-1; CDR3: CASSYRDSYNEQFF
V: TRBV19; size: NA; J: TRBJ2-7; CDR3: CASSPPGFSYEQYF
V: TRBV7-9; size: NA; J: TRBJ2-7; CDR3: CASSLGTAYEQYF
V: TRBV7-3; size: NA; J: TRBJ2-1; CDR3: CASSRSSGVNEQFF
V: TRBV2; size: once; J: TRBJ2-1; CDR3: CASTPEAGVTNEQFF
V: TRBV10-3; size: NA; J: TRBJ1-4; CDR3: CAISENRDSFNEKLFF
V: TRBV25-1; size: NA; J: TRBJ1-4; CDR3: CASRGDRRPNEKLFF
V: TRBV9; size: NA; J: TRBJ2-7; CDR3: CASSPPGTSLSYEQYF
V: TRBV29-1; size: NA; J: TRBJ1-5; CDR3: CSVEVGGAGQPQHF